Presented here are 24 T cell receptor beta chains from one specimen sequenced in a study of identifying expanded T cells in peripheral blood. TCRdb's copy holds only in-frame clones and misses some; the assay was immunoSEQ multiplex PCR. The sample has approximately 100,000 clones; around 90% are singletons. The sequencing input was blood. Every receptor here comes from a person aged 18 to 75 in good health.

The gene calls are TRBV14 and TRBJ2-3; 7 positions agree with TRBD2. Germline trimming cut 1 base from V and 4 bases from J; bases unmatched to any gene: 11. This CDR3 is 17 amino acids long. CDR1 is SGHDN, CDR2 FVKESK, per germline. The CDR3 spells CASSQVRAYGGADTQYF. In nucleotides, the CDR3 is TGTGCCAGCAGCCAAGTTCGTGCTTATGGGGGGGCAGATACGCAGTATTTT.

The V call is TRBV7-6, the J call TRBJ2-1; either TRBD1 or TRBD2 may fit D (5 bases each). From germline, CDR1 is SGHVS and CDR2 FNYEAQ. Trimming shortened V by 2 bases and J by 2 bases, and 10 bases separated the two germline ends. There are 15 residues in the CDR3. CDR3 amino acids: CASSLSSGPYNEQFF. DNA for the CDR3: TGTGCCAGCAGCTTATCTTCGGGACCCTACAATGAGCAGTTCTTC.

The chain uses TRBV19 and TRBJ2-3; D might be TRBD2 (5 bases). The germline V and J ends were trimmed by 5 bases and 0 bases, with 12 bases remaining between them. The CDR3 loop spans 15 amino acids. Germline V gives CDR1 LNHDA, CDR2 SQIVND (reference sequence). The CDR3 DNA reads TGTGCCAGTAGTCTAGGACTGACGAGCACAGATACGCAGTATTTT. Translating gives CASSLGLTSTDTQYF.

V is TRBV2 and J is TRBJ2-7; D is unclear. This CDR3 contains 12 residues. From germline, CDR1 is SNHLY and CDR2 FYNNEI. Trimming removed 10 bases at V and 2 bases at J, with 12 bases between. CDR3 DNA sequence: TGTGCCACCTTCGACAACCCCTACGAGCAGTACTTC. Translated: CATFDNPYEQYF.

V is TRBV5-4 and J is TRBJ1-4, with D perhaps TRBD1 (6 bases). The CDR3 covers 16 residues. CDR1 and CDR2 (germline): SGHNT, YYREEE (reference sequence). Trimming removed 6 bases from V and 7 bases from J, with 22 bases in between. DNA for the CDR3: TGTGCCAGCACCCTCCGGGAGGGGACAAGGACTGAAAAACTGTTTTTT. Translating it yields CASTLREGTRTEKLFF.

CDR3 loop: CASSQGGGRRPGELFF. The CDR3 DNA reads TGCGCCAGCAGCCAGGGGGGTGGGAGGAGGCCCGGGGAGCTGTTTTTT. J is TRBJ2-2 and V is TRBV4-3; D might be TRBD2 (6 bases). With 3 bases removed from V and 6 bases from J, the gap between germline ends came to 17 bases. Per germline, CDR1 LGHNA and CDR2 YSLEER. The CDR3 loop spans 16 amino acids.

The V and J genes are TRBV4-3 and TRBJ1-3; the D gene is possibly TRBD1 (5 bases). This CDR3 has 18 residues. V lost 0 bases and J lost 2, with 17 bases in between. Germline lookup yields CDR1 LGHNA and CDR2 YSLEER. The CDR3 region has the DNA TGCGCCAGCAGCCAAGATCCCAGGACCGGGGCTGCTGGAAACACCATATATTTT. Translated: CASSQDPRTGAAGNTIYF.

The rearrangement uses TRBV28 and TRBJ2-7; D ambiguous. Germline values: CDR1 MDHEN, CDR2 SYDVKM. CDR3 size: 12 residues. V gave up 5 bases and J gave up 5 bases, with 10 bases separating them. CDR3 DNA: TGTGCCAGCAGTGATATTATAAACGAGCAGTACTTC. Its protein is CASSDIINEQYF.

The V gene is TRBV10-1, the J gene TRBJ2-7; D unresolved. V lost 0 bases and J lost 3, with 15 bases in between. Germline CDR1 reads WNHNN; CDR2 reads SYGVQD (reference sequence). The CDR3 sequence is 16 residues long. The CDR3 loop reads CASSESSGGLIYEQYF. CDR3 bases: TGCGCCAGCAGTGAGTCGTCTGGCGGCTTAATCTACGAGCAGTACTTC.

The chain employs TRBV15 and TRBJ1-5; D remains unclear. Germline CDR1 is LNHNV and CDR2 is YYDKDF (reference sequence). The CDR3 consists of 14 residues. V was cut by 3 bases and J by 3 bases, with 9 bases left in between. The CDR3 nucleotides are TGTGCCACCAGCAGCGACACTGCCAATCAGCCCCAGCATTTT. Translating gives CATSSDTANQPQHF.

V and J are TRBV27 and TRBJ1-1, with D tentatively TRBD1 (6 bases). CDR1 is MNHEY, CDR2 SMNVEV, per germline (reference sequence). The V end lost 8 bases, the J end lost 2 bases, and 15 bases lay between the germline ends. CDR3 length: 14 amino acids. Written as DNA, the CDR3 is TGTGCCAGCCATGGGGGCAGCGCAAACACTGAAGCTTTCTTT. Translating gives CASHGGSANTEAFF.

The chain recombines TRBV7-2 with TRBJ2-2, with 10 bases lining up with TRBD1. The CDR3 totals 14 residues. The ends lost 7 bases at V and 5 bases at J; junction bases unmatched: 4. CDR1 is SGHTA, CDR2 FQGNSA, per germline. CDR3 residues: CASTWDRGTGELFF. The CDR3 coding sequence is TGTGCCAGCACCTGGGACAGGGGTACCGGGGAGCTGTTTTTT.

The V gene is TRBV6-1, the J gene TRBJ1-2; D remains ambiguous. The CDR3 extends over 15 amino acids. V dropped 2 bases and J dropped 3 bases, with 13 bases sitting between them. From germline, CDR1 is MNHNS and CDR2 SASEGT. Here the CDR3 reads CASSELGGRYYGYTF. The CDR3 nucleotides are TGTGCCAGCAGTGAATTAGGAGGTCGGTACTATGGCTACACCTTC.

The CDR3 loop reads CASSWGQGATNEKLFF. CDR3 sequence (DNA): TGTGCCAGCAGTTGGGGACAGGGTGCAACTAATGAAAAACTGTTTTTT. The J gene is TRBJ1-4, the V gene TRBV6-5, with 9 bases identical to TRBD1. The germline V gene encodes CDR1 MNHEY and CDR2 SVGAGI. V dropped 4 bases and J dropped 0; count of bases not matched to a gene: 3. CDR3 size: 16 residues.

This chain uses TRBV18 with TRBJ1-3; D remains unclear. Germline V CDR1 and CDR2: KGHSH, LQKENI. This CDR3 spans 16 amino acids. V dropped 6 bases and J dropped 0 bases, with 15 bases sitting between them. The CDR3, as DNA: TGTGCCAGCTCCCCCCCCATCGGACCCTCTGGAAACACCATATATTTT. This translates into CASSPPIGPSGNTIYF.

The chain couples TRBV9 to TRBJ2-5; D is perhaps TRBD2 (6 bases). The CDR3 runs 14 residues. Germline CDR1 is SGDLS and CDR2 is YYNGEE. Trimming removed 0 bases at V and 3 bases at J, with 9 bases between. The CDR3 DNA is TGTGCCAGCAGCGTAGATCGGGGGAAAGAGACCCAGTACTTC. Translation: CASSVDRGKETQYF.

This chain connects TRBV29-1 to TRBJ2-1; the D gene is possibly TRBD2 (6 bases). V gave up 6 bases and J gave up 2 bases, with 20 bases separating them. CDR1 and CDR2 (germline): SQVTM, ANQGSEA. The CDR3 spans 16 residues. In nucleotides, the CDR3 is TGCAGCGTCCCTCGAACCGGGGGTACGGCCTACAATGAGCAGTTCTTC. Translated, it gives CSVPRTGGTAYNEQFF.

The V call is TRBV19, the J call TRBJ2-2; tentatively, D is TRBD1 or TRBD2 (6 bases each). The germline CDR1 and CDR2 sequences are LNHDA and SQIVND (reference sequence). The germline V and J ends were trimmed by 5 bases and 11 bases, with 12 bases remaining between them. This CDR3 is built from 12 residues. As DNA, the CDR3 is TGTGCCAGTAGTCAGGGGAGGTATGAGCTGTTTTTT. This encodes CASSQGRYELFF.

The chain links TRBV11-2 to TRBJ2-1, with D tentatively TRBD1 (6 bases). Germline V lookup: CDR1 SGHAT, CDR2 FQNNGV. This CDR3 has 14 amino acids. The V gene lost 5 bases and the J gene lost 8 bases, with 16 bases spanning the gap. CDR3 DNA sequence: TGTGCCAGCAGCGGCCAACAGGGTGGGGATGAGCAGTTCTTC. This gives the protein CASSGQQGGDEQFF.

This chain joins TRBV7-2 and TRBJ1-2, with D hard to call. The CDR3 is 13 residues long. Per germline, CDR1 SGHTA and CDR2 FQGNSA. V shed 3 bases and J shed 8 bases, with 13 bases lying between them. The CDR3 spells CASSFAGVEGYTF. Written as DNA, the CDR3 is TGTGCCAGCAGCTTTGCCGGGGTAGAGGGCTACACCTTC.

V is TRBV18 and J is TRBJ2-1; D remains ambiguous. The V gene lost 3 bases and the J gene lost 2 bases, with 5 bases spanning the gap. CDR3 length equals 13 residues. In germline, CDR1 is KGHSH, CDR2 LQKENI. The CDR3 here is CASSPFAYNEQFF. The CDR3 coding sequence is TGTGCCAGCTCACCTTTCGCCTACAATGAGCAGTTCTTC.

The rearrangement joins TRBV6-6 to TRBJ1-6; TRBD1 aligns across 7 bases. Germline loops: CDR1 MNHNY, CDR2 SVGAGI (reference sequence). V lost 5 bases and J lost 6; bases outside the gene matches: 7. The CDR3 contains 15 residues. CDR3 in amino acids: CASSPRDSLNSPLHF. The CDR3 coding sequence is TGTGCCAGCAGTCCCCGGGACAGTCTTAATTCACCCCTCCACTTT.

The J gene is TRBJ2-3, the V gene TRBV5-6; D is uncertain. The CDR3 is made up of 12 amino acids. V was pared by 0 bases and J by 4 bases, with 3 bases between. CDR1 is SGHDT, CDR2 YYEEEE, per germline. The CDR3 nucleotides read TGTGCCAGCAGCTTGGGGTCAGATACGCAGTATTTT. Protein product: CASSLGSDTQYF.

The V call is TRBV19, the J call TRBJ2-2; TRBD1 might be the D (6 bases). There are 14 residues in the CDR3. Between the trimmed V and J ends, which lost 7 bases and 6 bases, there was a span of 15 bases. Germline CDR1 is LNHDA and CDR2 is SQIVND (reference sequence). The CDR3 nucleotides are TGTGCCAGTAAGAACAGGGAAAAAGCCGGGGAGCTGTTTTTT. Protein product: CASKNREKAGELFF. The full variable domain, completed using reference TRBV19 and TRBJ2-2, is DGGITQSPKYLFRKEGQNVTLSCEQNLNHDAMYWYRQDPGQGLRLIYYSQIVNDFQKGDIAEGYSVSREKKESFPLTVTSAQKNPTAFYLCASKNREKAGELFFGEGSRLTVL.